The entry below describes one TCR beta chain. Its antigen is unidentified. The data belong to a study of T cell responses to AZD1222 COVID-19 vaccine. Per the germline V gene, CDR1 is SGDLS and CDR2 is YYNGEE. The CDR3 loop spans 14 amino acids. V was trimmed by 0 bases and J by 5 bases, leaving 11 bases between them. The study, taken as a whole, reports: Unmutated variant regions are reportedly the target of nearly half of TCRs that are spike-specific. Spike-specific TCR repertoires showed rising breadth and depth after two AZD1222 doses. No day 14 peak samples; only post-peak repertoires were characterized. Donors were mostly white British, more females; clonal diversity possibly underestimated.

Profiling relied on immunoSEQ multiplex PCR, and the TCRdb table lists in-frame clones only, not all of them. Counted here are 85,000 to 90,000 clones, about 90% occurring once; the ten biggest clones make up 10%. This sequence originates from an adult in good health. The chain employs TRBV9 and TRBJ2-5, with TRBD1 as a possible D gene (6 bases). The sequencing here drew on peripheral blood, taken on day 0 of MenACWY control vaccination. Here the CDR3 DNA reads TGTGCCAGCAGCGTAGAAACAGGGTGGGAGACCCAGTACTTC. It codes for CASSVETGWETQYF.